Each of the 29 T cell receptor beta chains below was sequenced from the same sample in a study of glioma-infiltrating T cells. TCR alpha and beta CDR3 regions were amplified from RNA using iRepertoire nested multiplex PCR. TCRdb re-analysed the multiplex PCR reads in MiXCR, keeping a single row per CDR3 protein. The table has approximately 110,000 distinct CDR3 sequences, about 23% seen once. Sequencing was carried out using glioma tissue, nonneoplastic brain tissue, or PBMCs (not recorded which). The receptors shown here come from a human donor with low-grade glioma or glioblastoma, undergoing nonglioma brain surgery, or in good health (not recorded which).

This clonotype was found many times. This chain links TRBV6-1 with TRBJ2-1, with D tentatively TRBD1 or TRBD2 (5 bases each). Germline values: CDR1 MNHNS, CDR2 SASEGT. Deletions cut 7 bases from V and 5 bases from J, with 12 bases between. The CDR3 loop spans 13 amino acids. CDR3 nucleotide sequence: TGTGCCAGCACATGGGACCTTCACAATGAGCAGTTCTTC. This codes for CASTWDLHNEQFF.

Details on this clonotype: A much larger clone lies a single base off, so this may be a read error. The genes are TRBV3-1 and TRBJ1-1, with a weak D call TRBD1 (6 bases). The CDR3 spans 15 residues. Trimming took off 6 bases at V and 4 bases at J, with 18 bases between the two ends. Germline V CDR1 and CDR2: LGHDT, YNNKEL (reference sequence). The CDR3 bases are TGTGCCAGCAGACCTAGGGCACAGGGCGGCACTGAAGCTTTCTTT. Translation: CASRPRAQGGTEAFF.

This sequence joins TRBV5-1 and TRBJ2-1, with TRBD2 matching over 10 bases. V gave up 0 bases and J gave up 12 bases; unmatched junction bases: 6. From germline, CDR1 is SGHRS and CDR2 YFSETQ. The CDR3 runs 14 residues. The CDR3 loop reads CASSLGLAGVLQFF. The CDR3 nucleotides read TGCGCCAGCAGCTTGGGACTAGCGGGTGTGTTGCAGTTCTTC.

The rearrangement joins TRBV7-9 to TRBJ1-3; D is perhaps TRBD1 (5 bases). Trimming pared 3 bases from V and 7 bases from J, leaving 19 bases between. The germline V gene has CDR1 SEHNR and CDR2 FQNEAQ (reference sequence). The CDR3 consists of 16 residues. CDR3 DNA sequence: TGTGCCAGCAGCTTTACTGGGACGGACCGAGGCAACACCATATATTTT. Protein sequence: CASSFTGTDRGNTIYF.

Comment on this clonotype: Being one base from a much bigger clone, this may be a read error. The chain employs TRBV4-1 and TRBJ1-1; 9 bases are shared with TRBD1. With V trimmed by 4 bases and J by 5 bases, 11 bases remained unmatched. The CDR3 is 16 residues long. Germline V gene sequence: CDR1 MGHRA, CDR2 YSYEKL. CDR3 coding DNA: TGCGCCAGCAGCCTTCCCTACAGGGGGCGACTGACTGAAGCTTTCTTT. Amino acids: CASSLPYRGRLTEAFF.

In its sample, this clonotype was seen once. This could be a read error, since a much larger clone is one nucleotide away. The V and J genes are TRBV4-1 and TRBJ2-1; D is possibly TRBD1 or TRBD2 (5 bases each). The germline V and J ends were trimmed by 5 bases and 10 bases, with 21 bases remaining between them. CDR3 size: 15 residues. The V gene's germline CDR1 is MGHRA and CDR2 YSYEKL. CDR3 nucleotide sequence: TGCGCCAGCAGCAAAGTAGACGGGGCAAATTACGAGCAGTTCTTC. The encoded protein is CASSKVDGANYEQFF.

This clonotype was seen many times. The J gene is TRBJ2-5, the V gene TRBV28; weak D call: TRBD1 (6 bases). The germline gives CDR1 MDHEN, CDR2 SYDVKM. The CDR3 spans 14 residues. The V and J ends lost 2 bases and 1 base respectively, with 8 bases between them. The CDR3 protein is CASSLRDTQETQYF. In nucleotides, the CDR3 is TGTGCCAGCAGTTTAAGGGACACCCAAGAGACCCAGTACTTC.

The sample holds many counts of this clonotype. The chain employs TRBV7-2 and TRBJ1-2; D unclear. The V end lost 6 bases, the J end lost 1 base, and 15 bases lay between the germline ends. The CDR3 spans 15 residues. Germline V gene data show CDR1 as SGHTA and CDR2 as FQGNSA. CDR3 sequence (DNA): TGTGCCAGCAGGTGGAAAGGGCTCGTTAACTATGGCTACACCTTC. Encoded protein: CASRWKGLVNYGYTF.

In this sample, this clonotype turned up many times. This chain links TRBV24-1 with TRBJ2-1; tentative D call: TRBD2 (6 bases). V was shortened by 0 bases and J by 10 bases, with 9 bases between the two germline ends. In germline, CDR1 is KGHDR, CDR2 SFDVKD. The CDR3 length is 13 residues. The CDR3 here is CATSDLQAGEQFF. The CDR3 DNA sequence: TGTGCCACCAGTGATTTGCAAGCGGGCGAGCAGTTCTTC.

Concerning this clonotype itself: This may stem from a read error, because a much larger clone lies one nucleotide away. The CDR3 nucleotides read TGCAGCGTTATGTTCGACAGATTGAGCACTGAAGCTTTCTTT. It is translated as CSVMFDRLSTEAFF. The gene calls are TRBV29-1 and TRBJ1-1, with D maybe TRBD1 (5 bases). Germline assignment: CDR1 SQVTM and CDR2 ANQGSEA. V was pared by 5 bases and J by 4 bases, with 17 bases between. There are 14 residues in the CDR3. Full variable domain (rest looked up from reference TRBV29-1 and TRBJ1-1): SAVISQKPSRDICQRGTSLTIQCQVDSQVTMMFWYRQQPGQSLTLIATANQGSEATYESGFVIDKFPISRPNLTFSTLTVSNMSPEDSSIYLCSVMFDRLSTEAFFGQGTRLTVV.

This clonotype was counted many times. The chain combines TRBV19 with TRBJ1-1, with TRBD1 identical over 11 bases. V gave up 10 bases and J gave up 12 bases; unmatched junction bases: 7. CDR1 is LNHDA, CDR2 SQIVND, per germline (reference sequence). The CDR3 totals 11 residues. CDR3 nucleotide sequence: TGTGCCATTGGACAGGGGGCGATCACTTTCTTT. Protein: CAIGQGAITFF.

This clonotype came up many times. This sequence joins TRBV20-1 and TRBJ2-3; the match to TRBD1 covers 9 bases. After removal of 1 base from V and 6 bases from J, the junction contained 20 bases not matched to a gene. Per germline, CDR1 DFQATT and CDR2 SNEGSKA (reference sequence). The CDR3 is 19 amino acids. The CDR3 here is CSARGPQTQGQGYHDTQYF. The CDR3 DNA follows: TGCAGTGCTAGAGGTCCCCAAACCCAGGGACAGGGCTATCACGATACGCAGTATTTT.

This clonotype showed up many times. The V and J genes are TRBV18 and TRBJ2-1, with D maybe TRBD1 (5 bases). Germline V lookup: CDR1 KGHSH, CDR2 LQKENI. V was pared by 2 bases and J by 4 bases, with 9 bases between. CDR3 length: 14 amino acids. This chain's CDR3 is CASSPDRRYNEQFF. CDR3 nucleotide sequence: TGTGCCAGCTCACCAGACAGACGATACAATGAGCAGTTCTTC.

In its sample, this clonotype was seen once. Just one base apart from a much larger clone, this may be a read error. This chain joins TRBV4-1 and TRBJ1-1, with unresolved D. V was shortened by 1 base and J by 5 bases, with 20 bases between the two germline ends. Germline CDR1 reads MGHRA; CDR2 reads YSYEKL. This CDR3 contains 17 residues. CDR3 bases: TGCGCCAGCAGCCAAGGTTGGGTCCAAGCAGGAGGGACTGAAGCTTTCTTT. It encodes CASSQGWVQAGGTEAFF.

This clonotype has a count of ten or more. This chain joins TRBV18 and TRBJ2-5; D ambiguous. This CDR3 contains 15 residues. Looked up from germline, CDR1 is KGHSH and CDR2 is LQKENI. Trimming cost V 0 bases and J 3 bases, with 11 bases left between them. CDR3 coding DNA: TGTGCCAGCTCACCACCGGTATCGCGGAAAGAGACCCAGTACTTC. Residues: CASSPPVSRKETQYF.

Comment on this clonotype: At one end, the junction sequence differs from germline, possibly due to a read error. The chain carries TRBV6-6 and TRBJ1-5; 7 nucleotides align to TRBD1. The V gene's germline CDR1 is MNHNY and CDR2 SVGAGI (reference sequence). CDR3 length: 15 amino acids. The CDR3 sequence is CASRGGQQNNQHQHF. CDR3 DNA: TGTGCCAGCAGGGGGGGACAGCAAAACAATCAGCACCAGCATTTT.

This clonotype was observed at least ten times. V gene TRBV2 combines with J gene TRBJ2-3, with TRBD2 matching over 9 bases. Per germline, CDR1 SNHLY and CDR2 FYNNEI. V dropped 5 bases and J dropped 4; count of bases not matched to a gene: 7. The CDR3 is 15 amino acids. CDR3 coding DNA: TGTGCCAGCAGTTTCCTAGCGGGACGGCCAGATACGCAGTATTTT. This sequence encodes CASSFLAGRPDTQYF.

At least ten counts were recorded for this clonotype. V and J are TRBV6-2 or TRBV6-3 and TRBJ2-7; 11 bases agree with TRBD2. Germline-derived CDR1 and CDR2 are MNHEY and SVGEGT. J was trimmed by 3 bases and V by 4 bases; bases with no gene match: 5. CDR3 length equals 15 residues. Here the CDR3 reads CASSSGLAGVYEQYF. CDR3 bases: TGTGCCAGCAGTTCTGGACTAGCGGGCGTCTACGAGCAGTACTTC.

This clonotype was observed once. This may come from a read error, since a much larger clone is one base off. The CDR3 bases are TGTGCCAGAAGCGAGTCTTGGAAGGTCTCCTACGAGCAGTACTTC. Its protein is CARSESWKVSYEQYF. The chain joins TRBV7-6 to TRBJ2-7; D is unresolved. Trimming took 9 bases from V and 0 from J, leaving 18 bases between them. From germline, CDR1 is SGHVS and CDR2 FNYEAQ. The CDR3 is 15 residues long.

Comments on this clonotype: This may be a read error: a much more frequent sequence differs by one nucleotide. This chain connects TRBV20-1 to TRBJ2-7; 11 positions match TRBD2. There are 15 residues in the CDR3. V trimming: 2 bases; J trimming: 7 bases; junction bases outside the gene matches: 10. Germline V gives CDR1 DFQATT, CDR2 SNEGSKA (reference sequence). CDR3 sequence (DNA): TGCAGTGCTAGACTAGCGGGAGGCACCCCGGGGGAGCAGTACTTC. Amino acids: CSARLAGGTPGEQYF.

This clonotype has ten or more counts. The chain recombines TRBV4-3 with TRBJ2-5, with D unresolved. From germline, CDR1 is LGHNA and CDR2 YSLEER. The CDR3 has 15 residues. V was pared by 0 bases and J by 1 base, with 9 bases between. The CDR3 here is CASSQDSGSQETQYF. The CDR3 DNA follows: TGCGCCAGCAGCCAAGATAGTGGCAGCCAAGAGACCCAGTACTTC.

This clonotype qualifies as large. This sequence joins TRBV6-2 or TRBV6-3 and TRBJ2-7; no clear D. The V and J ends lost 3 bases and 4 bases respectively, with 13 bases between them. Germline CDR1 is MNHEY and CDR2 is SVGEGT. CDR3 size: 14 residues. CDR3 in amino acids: CASSYFLGDYEQYF. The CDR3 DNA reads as TGTGCCAGCAGTTATTTCCTTGGGGATTACGAGCAGTACTTC.

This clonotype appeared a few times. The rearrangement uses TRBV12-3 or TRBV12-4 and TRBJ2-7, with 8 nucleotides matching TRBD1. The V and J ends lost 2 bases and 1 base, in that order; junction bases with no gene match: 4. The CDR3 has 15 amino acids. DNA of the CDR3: TGTGCCAGCAGTTTAACAGGGGGGAGTTCCTACGAGCAGTACTTC. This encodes CASSLTGGSSYEQYF.

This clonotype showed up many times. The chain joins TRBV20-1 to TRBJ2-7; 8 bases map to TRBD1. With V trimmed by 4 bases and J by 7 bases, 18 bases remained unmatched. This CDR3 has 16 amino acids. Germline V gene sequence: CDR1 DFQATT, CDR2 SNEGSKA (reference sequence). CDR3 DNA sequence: TGCAGTGCTATCCTCCCTCGTTCCGGGACAGGCAGGGAGCAGTACTTC. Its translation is CSAILPRSGTGREQYF.

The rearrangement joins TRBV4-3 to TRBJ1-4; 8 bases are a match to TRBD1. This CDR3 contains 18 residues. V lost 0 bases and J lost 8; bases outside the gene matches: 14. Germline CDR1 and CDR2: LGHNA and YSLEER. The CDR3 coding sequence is TGCGCCAGCAGCCAAGATTGGGTTTCGGCAGGGGGCGAAGAAAAACTGTTTTTT. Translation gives CASSQDWVSAGGEEKLFF.

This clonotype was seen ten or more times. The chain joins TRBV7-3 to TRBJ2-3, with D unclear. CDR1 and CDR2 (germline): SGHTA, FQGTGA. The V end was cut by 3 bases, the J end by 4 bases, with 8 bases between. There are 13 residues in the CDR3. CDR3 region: CASSLGIADTQYF. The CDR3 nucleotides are TGTGCCAGCAGCTTGGGAATCGCAGATACGCAGTATTTT. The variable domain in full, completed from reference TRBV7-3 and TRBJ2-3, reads GAGVSQTPSNKVTEKGKYVELRCDPISGHTALYWYRQSLGQGPEFLIYFQGTGAADDSGLPNDRFFAVRPEGSVSTLKIQRTERGDSAVYLCASSLGIADTQYFGPGTRLTVL.

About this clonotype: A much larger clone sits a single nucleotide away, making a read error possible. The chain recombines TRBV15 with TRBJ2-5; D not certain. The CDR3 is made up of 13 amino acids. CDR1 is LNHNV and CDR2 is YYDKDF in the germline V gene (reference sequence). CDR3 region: CATSRRRQETKYF. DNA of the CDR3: TGTGCCACCAGCAGGCGCCGCCAAGAGACCAAGTACTTC.

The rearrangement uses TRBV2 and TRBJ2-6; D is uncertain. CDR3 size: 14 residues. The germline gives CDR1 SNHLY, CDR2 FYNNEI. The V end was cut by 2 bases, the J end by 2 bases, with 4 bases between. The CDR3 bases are TGTGCCAGCAGTGAAACTACTGGGGCCAACGTCCTGACTTTC. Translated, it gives CASSETTGANVLTF. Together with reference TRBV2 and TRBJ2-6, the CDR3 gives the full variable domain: EPEVTQTPSHQVTQMGQEVILRCVPISNHLYFYWYRQILGQKVEFLVSFYNNEISEKSEIFDDQFSVERPDGSNFTLKIRSTKLEDSAMYFCASSETTGANVLTFGAGSRLTVL.

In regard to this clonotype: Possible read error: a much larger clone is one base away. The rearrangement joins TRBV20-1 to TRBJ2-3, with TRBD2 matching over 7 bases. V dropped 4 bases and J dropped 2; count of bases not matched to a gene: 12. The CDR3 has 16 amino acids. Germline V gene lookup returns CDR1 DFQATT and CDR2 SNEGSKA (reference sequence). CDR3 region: CSAKDQASGDTDTQYF. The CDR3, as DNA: TGCAGTGCTAAAGATCAGGCTAGCGGAGACACAGATACGCAGTATTTT.